This T cell receptor (beta chain) came from a study of blood T cell repertoires in COVID-19. V dropped 0 bases and J dropped 3; count of bases not matched to a gene: 10. This CDR3 has 18 residues. The germline V gene encodes CDR1 MNHEY and CDR2 SMNVEV (reference sequence). Sequenced by immunoSEQ multiplex PCR; TCRdb stores in-frame clones only, minus some. Here the sample spans approximately 26,000 clones, approximately 77% being singletons. The TCR sequence derives from a man of 80 years or more with active or convalescent COVID-19. Sequences were obtained from peripheral blood. The V call is TRBV27, the J call TRBJ2-1; TRBD2 matches at 8 bases. The CDR3 spells CASSLSPPAGANYNEQFF. The CDR3 DNA reads TGTGCCAGCAGTTTATCCCCCCCAGCGGGAGCAAACTACAATGAGCAGTTCTTC.